The table lists the clone carrying this T cell receptor (beta chain) with many counts. Its antigen is currently unknown. The sample belongs to a study of neurological immune-mediated disorders. The cDNA was synthesized by 5'RACE incorporating 10-nucleotide random UMIs. TCRdb re-called the 5' RACE reads with MiXCR, one entry per CDR3 protein. The table lists about 33,000 distinct CDR3 sequences, less than 1.6% of them singletons. CDR3 length equals 14 residues. Looked up from germline, CDR1 is DFQATT and CDR2 is SNEGSKA (reference sequence). Trimming stripped 0 bases from V and 4 bases from J, with 12 bases between. Study-level results: None of the features examined (clinical or MRI) was associated with the multiple sclerosis repertoire cluster. A possible signature appeared as one related-CDR3 cluster, in which phylogenetic grouping placed the repertoires of 18 of 34 multiple sclerosis patients. No expanded-clone CDR3 amino acid sequence recurred across subjects, suggesting private TCR-beta repertoires.

The chain recombines TRBV20-1 with TRBJ1-1; D gene unclear. This TCR derives from a woman aged 25 to 39 with multiple sclerosis. The source material was PBMCs. The CDR3 region is CSARDLLGFTEAFF. The CDR3 coding sequence is TGCAGTGCTAGAGATTTGCTAGGATTCACTGAAGCTTTCTTT.